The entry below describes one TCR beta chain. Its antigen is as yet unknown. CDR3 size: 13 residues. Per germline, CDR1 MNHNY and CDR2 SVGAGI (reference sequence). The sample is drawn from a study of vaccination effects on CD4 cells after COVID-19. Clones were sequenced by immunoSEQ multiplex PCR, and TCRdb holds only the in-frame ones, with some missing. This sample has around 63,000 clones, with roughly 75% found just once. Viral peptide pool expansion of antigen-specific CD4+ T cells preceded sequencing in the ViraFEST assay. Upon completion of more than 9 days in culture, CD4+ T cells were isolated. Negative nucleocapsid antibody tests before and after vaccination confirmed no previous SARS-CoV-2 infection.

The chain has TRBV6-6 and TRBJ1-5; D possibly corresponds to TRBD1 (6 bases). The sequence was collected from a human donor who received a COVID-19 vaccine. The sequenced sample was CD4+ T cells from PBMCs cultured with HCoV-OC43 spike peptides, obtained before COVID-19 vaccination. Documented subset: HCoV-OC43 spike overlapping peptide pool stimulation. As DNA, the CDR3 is TGTACGAGTGGACAGCGCATCAATCAGCCCCAGCATTTT. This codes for CTSGQRINQPQHF.